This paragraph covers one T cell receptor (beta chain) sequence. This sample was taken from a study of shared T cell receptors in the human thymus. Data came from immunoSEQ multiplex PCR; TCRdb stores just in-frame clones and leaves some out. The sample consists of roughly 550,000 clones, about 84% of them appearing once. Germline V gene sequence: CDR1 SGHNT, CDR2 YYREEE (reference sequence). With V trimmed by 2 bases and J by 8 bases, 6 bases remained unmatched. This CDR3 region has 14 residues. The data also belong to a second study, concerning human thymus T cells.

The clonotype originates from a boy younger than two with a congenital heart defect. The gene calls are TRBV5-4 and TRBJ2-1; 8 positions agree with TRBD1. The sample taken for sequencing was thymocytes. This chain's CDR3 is CASSLPDRGHEQFF. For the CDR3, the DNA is TGTGCCAGCAGCTTACCCGACAGGGGCCATGAGCAGTTCTTC.